The sequence of this T cell receptor beta chain was determined in a study of early T cells in non-severe SARS-CoV-2 infection. General study findings and limits: Sequences matched to VDJdb favored anti-spike CD8 responses, while private and CD4 specificities were missed.

TCRdb ran MiXCR on the 5' RACE reads and lists one entry per CDR3 protein. Seen here are 50,000 to 80,000 distinct CDR3 sequences, 7% to 10% observed once, and the top ten hold over 10%. The V gene lost 0 bases and the J gene lost 0 bases, with 7 bases spanning the gap. The CDR3 contains 14 residues. Germline CDR1 reads SGHNT; CDR2 reads YYREEE (reference sequence). With respect to this clonotype: The antigen is not known.

This specimen consisted of whole blood, obtained at baseline. This sequence joins TRBV5-4 and TRBJ2-7; D may be TRBD1 or TRBD2 (5 bases each). The sequence was obtained from an adult who was a healthcare worker with PCR-confirmed SARS-CoV-2 infection or an uninfected control (not recorded which). The CDR3 here is CASSLDGASYEQYF. Written as DNA, the CDR3 is TGTGCCAGCAGCTTGGACGGGGCCTCCTACGAGCAGTACTTC.